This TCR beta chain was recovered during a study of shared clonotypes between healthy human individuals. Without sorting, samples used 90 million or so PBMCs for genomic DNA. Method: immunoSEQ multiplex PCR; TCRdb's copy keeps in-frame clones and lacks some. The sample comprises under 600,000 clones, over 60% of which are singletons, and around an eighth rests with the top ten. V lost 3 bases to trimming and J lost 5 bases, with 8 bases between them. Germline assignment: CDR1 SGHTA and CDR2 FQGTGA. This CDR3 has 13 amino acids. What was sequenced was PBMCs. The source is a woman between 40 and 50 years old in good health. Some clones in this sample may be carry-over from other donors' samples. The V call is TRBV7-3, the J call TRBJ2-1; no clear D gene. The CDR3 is CASSLNWDNEQFF. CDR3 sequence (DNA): TGTGCCAGCAGCTTGAACTGGGACAATGAGCAGTTCTTC.